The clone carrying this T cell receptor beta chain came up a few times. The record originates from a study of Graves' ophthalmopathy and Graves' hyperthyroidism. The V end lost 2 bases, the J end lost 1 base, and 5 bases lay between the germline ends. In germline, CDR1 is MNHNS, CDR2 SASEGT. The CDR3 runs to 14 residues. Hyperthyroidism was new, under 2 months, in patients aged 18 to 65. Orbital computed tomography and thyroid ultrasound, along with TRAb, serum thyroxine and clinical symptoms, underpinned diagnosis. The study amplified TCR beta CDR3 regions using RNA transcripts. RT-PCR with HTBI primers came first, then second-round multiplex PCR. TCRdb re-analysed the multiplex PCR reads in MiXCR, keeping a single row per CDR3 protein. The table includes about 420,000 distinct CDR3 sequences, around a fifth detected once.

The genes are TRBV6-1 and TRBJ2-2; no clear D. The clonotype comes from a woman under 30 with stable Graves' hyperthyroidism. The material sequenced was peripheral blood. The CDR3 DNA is TGTGCCAGCAGTGAATCAGTGAACACCGGGGAGCTGTTTTTT. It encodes CASSESVNTGELFF.